Presented here are 24 T cell receptor beta chains from one specimen sequenced in a study of graft-versus-host responses after intestinal transplantation. TCRdb keeps only in-frame clones here, not all; method: immunoSEQ multiplex PCR. Counted here are 81,000 or so clones, roughly 91% occurring once; the ten biggest clones make up about 1.1%. These receptors have no known antigen. The input for sequencing was unstimulated CD8+ T cells sorted from spleen or lymph node cells, taken before transplant. These receptors originate from a human donor who was the organ donor for an intestinal transplant.

V usage is TRBV11-2 and J usage is TRBJ2-7; TRBD1 is a possible D gene (5 bases). The length of the CDR3 is 12 residues. CDR1 and CDR2 from the germline V gene are SGHAT and FQNNGV. V lost 3 bases, J lost 10 bases, and 13 bases lay in between. The CDR3 region has the DNA TGTGCCAGCAGCTTTGACGGACATCACCAGTACTTC. It yields the protein CASSFDGHHQYF.

This chain uses TRBV15 with TRBJ1-3; 7 bases are shared with TRBD1. The germline V gene encodes CDR1 LNHNV and CDR2 YYDKDF (reference sequence). This CDR3 spans 16 amino acids. V gave up 0 bases and J gave up 4 bases; unmatched junction bases: 6. CDR3 loop: CATSRDGTDRGNTIYF. CDR3 DNA: TGTGCCACCAGCAGAGACGGGACAGACCGAGGAAACACCATATATTTT.

This chain links TRBV4-1 with TRBJ1-2; D gene unclear. Germline assignment: CDR1 MGHRA and CDR2 YSYEKL. This CDR3 has 14 residues. The V and J ends lost 0 bases and 8 bases respectively, with 13 bases between them. The CDR3 spells CASSQDHGSQGYTF. The CDR3 DNA reads TGCGCCAGCAGCCAAGATCATGGGTCACAGGGCTACACCTTC.

V usage is TRBV7-3 and J usage is TRBJ2-7; D might be TRBD1 (5 bases). Trimming removed 5 bases from V and 0 bases from J, with 17 bases in between. From germline, CDR1 is SGHTA and CDR2 FQGTGA. The CDR3 runs to 16 residues. Here the CDR3 DNA reads TGTGCCAGCAGCCCTACCTCGACAGCGTCCTCCTACGAGCAGTACTTC. Translating it yields CASSPTSTASSYEQYF.

This clone showed up just a few times. The genes are TRBV4-1 and TRBJ2-7, with 10 bases identical to TRBD2. The CDR3 is 16 residues long. Germline V gene sequence: CDR1 MGHRA, CDR2 YSYEKL. Trimming at V came to 4 bases and at J to 2 bases, leaving 8 bases not matched to a gene. The chain's CDR3 is CASSLVGTSAAYEQYF. DNA for the CDR3: TGCGCCAGCAGCCTGGTTGGGACTAGCGCTGCCTACGAGCAGTACTTC.

This clone was observed a single time. V and J are TRBV7-8 and TRBJ2-7; 7 nucleotides line up with TRBD2. Trimming at V came to 4 bases and at J to 3 bases, leaving 15 bases not matched to a gene. Per germline, CDR1 SGHVS and CDR2 FQNEAQ. The CDR3 is 17 residues long. In DNA form, the CDR3 reads TGTGCCAGCAGCTCCCGACCCCCTGGCGGGAGAATCTACGAGCAGTACTTC. This gives the protein CASSSRPPGGRIYEQYF.

V and J are TRBV13 and TRBJ2-1; 9 nucleotides line up with TRBD1. Germline V CDR1 and CDR2: PRHDT, FYEKMQ (reference sequence). The ends lost 6 bases at V and 8 bases at J; junction bases unmatched: 8. The CDR3 runs 14 residues. CDR3 in DNA: TGTGCCAGCAGTGAGGACAGGGGTTTGGATGAGCAGTTCTTC. It encodes CASSEDRGLDEQFF.

The rearrangement links TRBV7-9 to TRBJ2-1, with D possibly being TRBD1 (7 bases). Germline V CDR1 and CDR2: SEHNR, FQNEAQ (reference sequence). The CDR3 runs to 10 residues. V was cut by 8 bases and J by 12 bases, with 11 bases left in between. CDR3 DNA sequence: TGTGCCAGCTCGGGGGACAGGCAGTTCTTC. Protein product: CASSGDRQFF.

The V and J genes are TRBV27 and TRBJ1-4; 11 positions match TRBD1. This CDR3 is built from 15 residues. Trimming at V came to 3 bases and at J to 8 bases, leaving 5 bases not matched to a gene. The germline CDR1 and CDR2 sequences are MNHEY and SMNVEV (reference sequence). The CDR3, as DNA: TGTGCCAGCAGTTTCATCGGGACAGGGGGGGAAAAACTGTTTTTT. Translated: CASSFIGTGGEKLFF.

The rearrangement links TRBV7-3 to TRBJ2-1; TRBD2 is a possible D gene (6 bases). This CDR3 spans 18 amino acids. V lost 4 bases, J lost 7 bases, and 26 bases lay in between. The V gene's germline CDR1 is SGHTA and CDR2 FQGTGA. CDR3: CASSSQEGVAEGPNEQFF. The DNA for the CDR3 is TGTGCCAGCAGCTCCCAGGAGGGTGTAGCGGAGGGGCCTAATGAGCAGTTCTTC. Combining the CDR3 with reference TRBV7-3 and TRBJ2-1 gives the whole variable domain GAGVSQTPSNKVTEKGKYVELRCDPISGHTALYWYRQSLGQGPEFLIYFQGTGAADDSGLPNDRFFAVRPEGSVSTLKIQRTERGDSAVYLCASSSQEGVAEGPNEQFFGPGTRLTVL.

V gene TRBV5-1 combines with J gene TRBJ2-5; D is perhaps TRBD2 (5 bases). The CDR3 extends over 13 amino acids. Germline assignment: CDR1 SGHRS and CDR2 YFSETQ. V lost 0 bases to trimming and J lost 9 bases, with 12 bases between them. CDR3 nucleotides: TGCGCCAGCAGCTTGGAGGGCGAGGAGGCCCAGTACTTC. Translation: CASSLEGEEAQYF.

The rearrangement uses TRBV6-1 and TRBJ1-5, with D possibly being TRBD1 (6 bases). Germline assignment: CDR1 MNHNS and CDR2 SASEGT. This CDR3 has 16 residues. Trimming removed 1 base at V and 6 bases at J, with 16 bases between. DNA of the CDR3: TGTGCCAGCAGTGAAGTGAGGGGGGGAGGCCTTCAGCCCCAGCATTTT. It specifies CASSEVRGGGLQPQHF.

The chain combines TRBV4-1 with TRBJ2-2; TRBD1 might be the D (5 bases). Trimming pared 1 base from V and 4 bases from J, leaving 10 bases between. The CDR3 is made up of 15 amino acids. Germline CDR1 and CDR2: MGHRA and YSYEKL. CDR3 bases: TGCGCCAGCAGCCAAGTGCTGGGGCGCACCGGGGAGCTGTTTTTT. Its translation: CASSQVLGRTGELFF.

The CDR3 spells CASSPLFGVGEQYF. CDR3 DNA: TGTGCCAGCTCACCGTTATTCGGAGTAGGCGAGCAGTACTTC. The chain links TRBV18 to TRBJ2-7; D not certain. Per the germline V gene, CDR1 is KGHSH and CDR2 is LQKENI. The V end was cut by 3 bases, the J end by 6 bases, with 15 bases between. The CDR3 contains 14 residues.

The chain combines TRBV4-1 with TRBJ1-2; 8 nucleotides line up with TRBD1. The CDR3 covers 15 residues. With 1 base clipped from V and 4 bases from J, the junction kept 5 bases outside the gene matches. Germline V CDR1 and CDR2: MGHRA, YSYEKL. The DNA of the CDR3 is TGCGCCAGCAGCCAAGGGACAGGGACCCTCTATGGCTACACCTTC. Translation gives CASSQGTGTLYGYTF.

The chain uses TRBV7-9 and TRBJ2-2; 9 bases line up with TRBD2. Trimming took 5 bases from V and 6 from J; bases not matched to a gene: 10. CDR3 size: 16 residues. CDR1 is SEHNR and CDR2 is FQNEAQ in the germline V gene (reference sequence). This CDR3 reads CASSPGGTSMPGELFF. CDR3 nucleotide sequence: TGTGCCAGCAGCCCTGGGGGGACTAGCATGCCCGGGGAGCTGTTTTTT. The full variable domain, its missing parts supplied by reference TRBV7-9 and TRBJ2-2, is DTGVSQNPRHKITKRGQNVTFRCDPISEHNRLYWYRQTLGQGPEFLTYFQNEAQLEKSRLLSDRFSAERPKGSFSTLEIQRTEQGDSAMYLCASSPGGTSMPGELFFGEGSRLTVL.

V gene TRBV7-9 combines with J gene TRBJ2-1; tentatively, D is TRBD2 (5 bases). Germline loops: CDR1 SEHNR, CDR2 FQNEAQ (reference sequence). Trimming took 4 bases from V and 0 from J, leaving 7 bases between them. This CDR3 contains 14 residues. The CDR3, as DNA: TGTGCCAGCAGCTCGGGGAGCTCCTACAATGAGCAGTTCTTC. Encoded protein: CASSSGSSYNEQFF.

This clone has a single count. The chain has TRBV9 and TRBJ1-1; 7 bases map to TRBD1. The CDR3 extends over 15 amino acids. V shed 3 bases, J shed 9 bases, and the junction held 14 bases outside the gene matches. CDR1 and CDR2 from the germline V gene are SGDLS and YYNGEE. CDR3 sequence reads: CASSGGWSMDRKAFF. As DNA, the CDR3 is TGTGCCAGCAGCGGAGGCTGGTCGATGGACAGGAAAGCTTTCTTT.

The J gene is TRBJ2-5, the V gene TRBV15; D possibly corresponds to TRBD1 (5 bases). The CDR3 has 16 residues. V lost 3 bases and J lost 2, with 16 bases in between. Germline lookup yields CDR1 LNHNV and CDR2 YYDKDF (reference sequence). The CDR3 here is CATSRAFDSRQETQYF. Here the CDR3 DNA reads TGTGCCACCAGCAGGGCATTCGACAGCCGACAAGAGACCCAGTACTTC.

V and J are TRBV11-2 and TRBJ2-3; D remains unclear. V lost 7 bases, J lost 2 bases, and 10 bases lay in between. In germline, CDR1 is SGHAT, CDR2 FQNNGV. CDR3 length: 13 amino acids. CDR3 region: CASIPRNTDTQYF. The DNA for the CDR3 is TGTGCCAGCATACCGAGAAACACAGATACGCAGTATTTT.

This chain joins TRBV25-1 and TRBJ2-7, with D possibly being TRBD2 (5 bases). Trimming pared 3 bases from V and 4 bases from J, leaving 13 bases between. The CDR3 loop spans 14 amino acids. Per the germline V gene, CDR1 is MGHDK and CDR2 is SYGVNS. The CDR3 nucleotides are TGTGCCAGCAGTGATCCCGCCGGAGGATACGAGCAGTACTTC. The encoded protein is CASSDPAGGYEQYF.

The rearrangement uses TRBV5-1 and TRBJ2-7; 8 nucleotides match TRBD2. CDR1 and CDR2 from the germline V gene are SGHRS and YFSETQ. This CDR3 region has 15 residues. Germline trimming cut 5 bases from V and 0 bases from J; bases unmatched to any gene: 7. CDR3 amino acids: CASRRGAPLSYEQYF. CDR3 nucleotide sequence: TGCGCCAGCAGGCGGGGGGCTCCCCTCTCCTACGAGCAGTACTTC.

The CDR3 DNA reads as TGTGCCAGCTCACCACACGTTACAGGGGTCGAGGACATTCAGTACTTC. Protein product: CASSPHVTGVEDIQYF. The genes are TRBV18 and TRBJ2-4; TRBD1 agrees at 7 bases. The CDR3 contains 16 residues. V lost 1 base, J lost 8 bases, and 11 bases stayed unmatched. Germline CDR1 reads KGHSH; CDR2 reads LQKENI.

V is TRBV7-2 and J is TRBJ1-6; no definite D call. The CDR3 is made up of 14 amino acids. From germline, CDR1 is SGHTA and CDR2 FQGNSA. V gave up 1 base and J gave up 11 bases, with 12 bases separating them. As DNA, the CDR3 is TGTGCCAGCAGCTTAGACACCCCCGGGGCACCCCTCCACTTT. Translated: CASSLDTPGAPLHF.